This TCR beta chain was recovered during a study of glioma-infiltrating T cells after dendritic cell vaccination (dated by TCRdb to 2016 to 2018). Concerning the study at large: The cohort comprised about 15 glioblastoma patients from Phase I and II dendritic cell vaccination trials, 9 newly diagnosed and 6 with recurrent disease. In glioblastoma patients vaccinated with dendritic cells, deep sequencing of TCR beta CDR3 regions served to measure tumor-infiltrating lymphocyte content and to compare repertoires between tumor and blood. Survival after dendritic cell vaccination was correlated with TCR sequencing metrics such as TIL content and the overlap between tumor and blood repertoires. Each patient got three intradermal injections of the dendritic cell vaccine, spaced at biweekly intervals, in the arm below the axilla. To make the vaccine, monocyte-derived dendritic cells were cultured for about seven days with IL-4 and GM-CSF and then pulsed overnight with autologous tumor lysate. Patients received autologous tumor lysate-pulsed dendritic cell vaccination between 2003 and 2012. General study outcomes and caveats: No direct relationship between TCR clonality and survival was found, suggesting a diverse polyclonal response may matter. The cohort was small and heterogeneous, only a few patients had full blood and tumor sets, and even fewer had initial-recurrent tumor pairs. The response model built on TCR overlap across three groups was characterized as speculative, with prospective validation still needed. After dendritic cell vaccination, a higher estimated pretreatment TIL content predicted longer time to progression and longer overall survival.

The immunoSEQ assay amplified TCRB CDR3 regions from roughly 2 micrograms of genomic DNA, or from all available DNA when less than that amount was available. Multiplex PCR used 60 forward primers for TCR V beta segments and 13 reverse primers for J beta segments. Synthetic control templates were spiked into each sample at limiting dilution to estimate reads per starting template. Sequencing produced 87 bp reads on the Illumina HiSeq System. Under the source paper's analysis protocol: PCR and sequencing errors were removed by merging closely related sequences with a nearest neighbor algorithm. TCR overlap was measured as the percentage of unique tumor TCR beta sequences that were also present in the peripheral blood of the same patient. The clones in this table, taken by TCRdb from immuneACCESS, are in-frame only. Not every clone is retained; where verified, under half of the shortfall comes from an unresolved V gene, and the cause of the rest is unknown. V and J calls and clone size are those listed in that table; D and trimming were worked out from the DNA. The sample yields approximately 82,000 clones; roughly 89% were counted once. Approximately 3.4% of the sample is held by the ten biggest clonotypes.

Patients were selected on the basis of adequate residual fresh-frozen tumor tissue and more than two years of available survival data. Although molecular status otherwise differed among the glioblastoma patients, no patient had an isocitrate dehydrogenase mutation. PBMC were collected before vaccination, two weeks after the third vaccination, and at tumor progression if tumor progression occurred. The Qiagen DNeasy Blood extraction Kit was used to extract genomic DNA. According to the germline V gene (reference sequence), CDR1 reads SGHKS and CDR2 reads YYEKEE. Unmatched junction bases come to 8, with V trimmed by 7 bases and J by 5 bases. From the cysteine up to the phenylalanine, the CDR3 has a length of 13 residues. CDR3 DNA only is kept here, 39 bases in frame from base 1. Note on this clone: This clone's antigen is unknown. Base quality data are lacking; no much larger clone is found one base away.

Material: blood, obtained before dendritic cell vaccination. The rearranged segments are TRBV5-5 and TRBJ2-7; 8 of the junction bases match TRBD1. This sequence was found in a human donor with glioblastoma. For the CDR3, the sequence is CASLGQGGNEQYF. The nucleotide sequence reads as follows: TGTGCCAGCCTAGGACAGGGAGGCAACGAGCAGTACTTC.